The 32 T cell receptor beta chains reported below all come from one sample, sequenced in a study of blood T cell repertoires in COVID-19. Clones were read by immunoSEQ multiplex PCR, and TCRdb kept only the in-frame ones, dropping some. The sample records fewer than 250,000 clones, roughly 89% being singletons. The sample consisted of PBMCs or T cells enriched from blood (not recorded which). These TCRs come from a woman in her 40s who had recovered from COVID-19.

The rearrangement uses TRBV6-4 and TRBJ1-6; D remains unclear. The ends were cut back, 8 bases at V and 5 bases at J, with 13 bases in the middle. This CDR3 is built from 14 residues. CDR1 is MRHNA and CDR2 is SNTAGT in the germline V gene. The CDR3 spells CASRGGGNNSPLHF. The CDR3 DNA reads as TGTGCCAGCCGGGGAGGAGGGAATAATTCACCCCTCCACTTT.

The rearrangement joins TRBV2 to TRBJ1-2; the match to TRBD1 covers 9 bases. V gave up 8 bases and J gave up 5 bases; unmatched junction bases: 9. Germline V gene lookup returns CDR1 SNHLY and CDR2 FYNNEI. This CDR3 contains 14 residues. DNA of the CDR3: TGTGCCAGCCTTGACACAGGGGGCGGGTATGGCTACACCTTC. As protein: CASLDTGGGYGYTF.

The chain is built from TRBV7-2 and TRBJ1-2; 8 bases map to TRBD1. Germline lookup yields CDR1 SGHTA and CDR2 FQGNSA. J gave up 8 bases and V 6 bases, and 14 bases lay outside the gene matches. The CDR3 loop spans 15 amino acids. The CDR3 reads CASSSPPRTGNGYTF. Written as DNA, the CDR3 is TGTGCCAGCAGTTCACCTCCCCGGACAGGGAACGGCTACACCTTC.

This chain connects TRBV6-5 to TRBJ2-1; TRBD2 is a possible D gene (6 bases). The V end was cut by 4 bases, the J end by 2 bases, with 9 bases between. The CDR3 sequence is 14 residues long. CDR1 is MNHEY and CDR2 is SVGAGI in the germline V gene. In DNA, the CDR3 is TGTGCCAGCAGTTGGACTAAAACCTACAATGAGCAGTTCTTC. This sequence encodes CASSWTKTYNEQFF.

V usage is TRBV29-1 and J usage is TRBJ2-3, with a possible D match to TRBD1 (6 bases). The V end was cut by 0 bases, the J end by 0 bases, with 10 bases between. CDR1 and CDR2 (germline): SQVTM, ANQGSEA. The CDR3 spans 15 residues. This CDR3 reads CSVEDRTASTDTQYF. In nucleotides, the CDR3 is TGCAGCGTTGAAGATAGGACAGCTAGCACAGATACGCAGTATTTT.

The rearrangement links TRBV11-2 to TRBJ1-1; a weak D match, TRBD1 (5 bases). V lost 5 bases and J lost 8, with 15 bases in between. The CDR3 extends over 13 amino acids. From germline, CDR1 is SGHAT and CDR2 FQNNGV. The CDR3 loop reads CASSVARTGEAFF. CDR3 sequence (DNA): TGTGCCAGCAGCGTAGCGCGAACAGGCGAAGCTTTCTTT.

The rearrangement uses TRBV27 and TRBJ2-7; possible D gene TRBD1, 5 bases. There are 15 residues in the CDR3. Germline lookup yields CDR1 MNHEY and CDR2 SMNVEV (reference sequence). Trimming pared 0 bases from V and 2 bases from J, leaving 11 bases between. The CDR3 loop reads CASSLSPGRAYEQYF. The CDR3 DNA is TGTGCCAGCAGTTTATCCCCCGGCAGGGCCTACGAGCAGTACTTC.

This rearrangement joins TRBV28 to TRBJ1-1, with a weak D call TRBD1 (6 bases). CDR3 size: 15 residues. Germline V gives CDR1 MDHEN, CDR2 SYDVKM. V was trimmed by 1 base and J by 0 bases, leaving 9 bases between them. CDR3 amino acids: CASSLLRGMNTEAFF. The CDR3 region has the DNA TGTGCCAGCAGTTTATTAAGGGGGATGAACACTGAAGCTTTCTTT.

This clone was detected only once. The rearrangement links TRBV29-1 to TRBJ1-4; 8 bases are a match to TRBD1. J gave up 8 bases and V 4 bases, and 12 bases lay outside the gene matches. CDR1 is SQVTM, CDR2 ANQGSEA, per germline. The CDR3 is 15 amino acids. The CDR3 here is CSVARKQGAREKLFF. For the CDR3, the DNA is TGCAGCGTTGCCAGGAAGCAGGGGGCTAGGGAAAAACTGTTTTTT.

V and J are TRBV2 and TRBJ1-5; D perhaps matches TRBD1 (5 bases). The length of the CDR3 is 14 residues. Per the germline V gene, CDR1 is SNHLY and CDR2 is FYNNEI. Trimming stripped 7 bases from V and 0 bases from J, with 10 bases between. CDR3 amino acids: CASTYRNSNQPQHF. The CDR3, as DNA: TGTGCCAGCACGTACAGGAATAGCAATCAGCCCCAGCATTTT.

The genes are TRBV10-1 and TRBJ1-1, with TRBD1 as a possible D gene (6 bases). V lost 10 bases, J lost 5 bases, and 14 bases lay in between. The germline V gene encodes CDR1 WNHNN and CDR2 SYGVQD (reference sequence). CDR3 length: 12 amino acids. The CDR3 loop reads CANVQGDTEAFF. CDR3 DNA sequence: TGCGCCAACGTACAGGGCGATACTGAAGCTTTCTTT.

The genes are TRBV4-2 and TRBJ2-3; TRBD1 might be the D (6 bases). Per germline, CDR1 LGHNA and CDR2 YNFKEQ. The CDR3 spans 14 residues. Trimming stripped 6 bases from V and 3 bases from J, with 13 bases between. The CDR3 bases are TGTGCCAGCAGGATACAGGGCAGTACAGATACGCAGTATTTT. As protein: CASRIQGSTDTQYF.

The chain uses TRBV11-2 and TRBJ2-3; D is perhaps TRBD1 (5 bases). Germline V gene data show CDR1 as SGHAT and CDR2 as FQNNGV. Trimming shortened V by 2 bases and J by 1 base, and 10 bases separated the two germline ends. This CDR3 spans 15 amino acids. The CDR3 loop is CASSLPAQGTDTQYF. For the CDR3, the DNA is TGTGCCAGCAGCTTACCGGCACAGGGCACAGATACGCAGTATTTT.

This clone turned up a few times. The V call is TRBV7-9, the J call TRBJ2-1; D remains ambiguous. The V end was cut by 1 base, the J end by 6 bases, with 7 bases between. This CDR3 comprises 13 residues. CDR1 and CDR2 (germline): SEHNR, FQNEAQ (reference sequence). This chain's CDR3 is CASSLGIGNEQFF. DNA of the CDR3: TGTGCCAGCAGCTTAGGAATCGGCAATGAGCAGTTCTTC.

This sequence joins TRBV10-3 and TRBJ1-6, with D perhaps matching TRBD1 (5 bases). The CDR3 spans 12 residues. V was cut by 6 bases and J by 5 bases, with 5 bases left in between. The germline gives CDR1 ENHRY, CDR2 SYGVKD. The CDR3 DNA follows: TGTGCCATCAGACAGGATAATTCACCCCTCCACTTT. Amino acid sequence: CAIRQDNSPLHF.

The V call is TRBV2, the J call TRBJ2-5; 11 bases are a match to TRBD2. This CDR3 is built from 15 residues. Germline CDR1 and CDR2: SNHLY and FYNNEI. Losses at the gene ends were 7 bases for V and 3 bases for J; bases not matched to a gene: 7. DNA for the CDR3: TGTGCCAGCATTCTAGGGACTAGCGGAGAAGAGACCCAGTACTTC. It yields the protein CASILGTSGEETQYF. The full variable domain, rest sourced from reference TRBV2 and TRBJ2-5, is EPEVTQTPSHQVTQMGQEVILRCVPISNHLYFYWYRQILGQKVEFLVSFYNNEISEKSEIFDDQFSVERPDGSNFTLKIRSTKLEDSAMYFCASILGTSGEETQYFGPGTRLLVL.

The chain has TRBV5-1 and TRBJ2-5, with D unresolved. The germline V gene encodes CDR1 SGHRS and CDR2 YFSETQ. Trimming took off 5 bases at V and 2 bases at J, with 19 bases between the two ends. The CDR3 runs 16 residues. CDR3 residues: CASRHITAGVQETQYF. Written as DNA, the CDR3 is TGCGCCAGCAGACACATTACCGCCGGAGTTCAAGAGACCCAGTACTTC. Looking up the rest from reference TRBV5-1 and TRBJ2-5 gives the full variable domain: KAGVTQTPRYLIKTRGQQVTLSCSPISGHRSVSWYQQTPGQGLQFLFEYFSETQRNKGNFPGRFSGRQFSNSRSEMNVSTLELGDSALYLCASRHITAGVQETQYFGPGTRLLVL.

The rearrangement links TRBV5-1 to TRBJ1-4; D call uncertain. Trimming cost V 3 bases and J 8 bases, with 11 bases left between them. The CDR3 consists of 13 residues. Germline CDR1 reads SGHRS; CDR2 reads YFSETQ. The CDR3 bases are TGCGCCAGCAGCTCGGTGGGAGGGGAAAAACTGTTTTTT. Its translation: CASSSVGGEKLFF.

The gene calls are TRBV28 and TRBJ1-1, with D uncertain. V lost 8 bases, J lost 0 bases, and 7 bases lay in between. The CDR3 consists of 12 residues. Germline loops: CDR1 MDHEN, CDR2 SYDVKM. This chain's CDR3 is CASFGVNTEAFF. CDR3 coding DNA: TGTGCCAGCTTTGGAGTGAACACTGAAGCTTTCTTT.

V gene TRBV6-2 or TRBV6-3 combines with J gene TRBJ1-2; maybe TRBD1 (6 bases). Trimming cost V 6 bases and J 4 bases, with 12 bases left between them. The CDR3 runs to 13 residues. Per germline, CDR1 MNHEY and CDR2 SVGEGT. CDR3 nucleotides: TGTGCCAGCAGCAGGTGGGACACCTATGGCTACACCTTC. Residues: CASSRWDTYGYTF.

The gene calls are TRBV7-8 and TRBJ2-1; D is undetermined. The CDR3 is made up of 17 amino acids. V was trimmed by 5 bases and J by 5 bases, leaving 22 bases between them. Germline CDR1 reads SGHVS; CDR2 reads FQNEAQ. CDR3 DNA: TGTGCCAGCAGCCACCCGGCTACCCCCTACCTAGACAATGAGCAGTTCTTC. Its protein is CASSHPATPYLDNEQFF.

The chain recombines TRBV5-6 with TRBJ2-1; maybe TRBD2 (7 bases). Germline assignment: CDR1 SGHDT and CDR2 YYEEEE. V lost 0 bases and J lost 8, with 18 bases in between. CDR3 length equals 16 residues. The CDR3 coding sequence is TGTGCCAGCAGCTTGGAATCTAAGGGGGGGACATATGAGCAGTTCTTC. It codes for CASSLESKGGTYEQFF. Full variable domain (outside the CDR3, taken from reference TRBV5-6 and TRBJ2-1): DAGVTQSPTHLIKTRGQQVTLRCSPKSGHDTVSWYQQALGQGPQFIFQYYEEEERQRGNFPDRFSGHQFPNYSSELNVNALLLGDSALYLCASSLESKGGTYEQFFGPGTRLTVL.

This clone was counted a single time. The gene calls are TRBV27 and TRBJ1-2; D is uncertain. Between the trimmed V and J ends, which lost 3 bases and 6 bases, there was a span of 11 bases. The CDR3 loop spans 13 amino acids. Germline values: CDR1 MNHEY, CDR2 SMNVEV (reference sequence). As DNA, the CDR3 is TGTGCCAGCAGTTTTGGTCCCGGGAATGGCTACACCTTC. Translation gives CASSFGPGNGYTF.

The chain has TRBV6-5 and TRBJ2-3, with 8 bases that match TRBD1. J was trimmed by 1 base and V by 4 bases; bases with no gene match: 1. CDR3 size: 14 residues. Germline V CDR1 and CDR2: MNHEY, SVGAGI. The CDR3 DNA sequence: TGTGCCAGCAGTTGGGGACAGGGCACAGATACGCAGTATTTT. The encoded protein is CASSWGQGTDTQYF.

J is TRBJ1-2 and V is TRBV5-4; 7 positions agree with TRBD1. The CDR3 loop spans 15 amino acids. V lost 4 bases, J lost 2 bases, and 8 bases stayed unmatched. Per the germline V gene, CDR1 is SGHNT and CDR2 is YYREEE (reference sequence). The CDR3 spells CASSGRTGSNYGYTF. The CDR3 DNA is TGTGCCAGCAGCGGGAGGACAGGCTCCAACTATGGCTACACCTTC.

The rearrangement links TRBV30 to TRBJ2-1; D uncertain. The CDR3 has 15 amino acids. V lost 2 bases and J lost 0, with 11 bases in between. Germline V gives CDR1 GTSNPN, CDR2 SVGIG (reference sequence). The CDR3 spells CAWSRDLASYNEQFF. In nucleotides, the CDR3 is TGTGCCTGGAGTCGTGACTTAGCCTCCTACAATGAGCAGTTCTTC. The complete variable domain, with remaining parts taken from reference TRBV30 and TRBJ2-1, reads SQTIHQWPATLVQPVGSPLSLECTVEGTSNPNLYWYRQAAGRGLQLLFYSVGIGQISSEVPQNLSASRPQDRQFILSSKKLLLSDSGFYLCAWSRDLASYNEQFFGPGTRLTVL.

The rearrangement links TRBV28 to TRBJ1-2; 11 bases map to TRBD1. The V segment lost 5 bases and the J segment 6 bases; nucleotides outside the gene matches: 5. The CDR3 is 14 amino acids. CDR1 is MDHEN and CDR2 is SYDVKM in the germline V gene. The CDR3 sequence is CASSRDRGSNGYTF. In nucleotides, the CDR3 is TGTGCCAGCAGTCGGGACAGGGGGAGTAATGGCTACACCTTC.

V and J are TRBV5-5 and TRBJ2-7; maybe TRBD2 (6 bases). Trimming cost V 2 bases and J 2 bases, with 17 bases left between them. CDR1 SGHKS and CDR2 YYEKEE come from the germline V gene (reference sequence). CDR3 length: 16 residues. The CDR3 sequence: CASSLSSSSATYEQYF. The CDR3 DNA follows: TGTGCCAGCAGCTTAAGTTCGTCTAGCGCTACCTACGAGCAGTACTTC.

V and J are TRBV19 and TRBJ2-3; TRBD2 agrees at 12 bases. Germline V gene data show CDR1 as LNHDA and CDR2 as SQIVND (reference sequence). The CDR3 covers 16 residues. The junction had 8 bases not matched to a gene; V was cut back by 8 bases and J by 2 bases. The CDR3 loop reads CASGTRTSGNTDTQYF. The CDR3 DNA reads TGTGCCAGTGGCACGAGGACTAGCGGGAACACAGATACGCAGTATTTT.

The J gene is TRBJ2-1, the V gene TRBV7-2; TRBD1 is a possible D gene (6 bases). The CDR3 extends over 14 amino acids. Trimming removed 4 bases at V and 4 bases at J, with 11 bases between. Germline V gives CDR1 SGHTA, CDR2 FQGNSA. The CDR3, as DNA: TGTGCCAGCAGCTCGACCGGGACATACAATGAGCAGTTCTTC. It encodes CASSSTGTYNEQFF.

The V gene is TRBV11-2, the J gene TRBJ2-7; D call uncertain. V shed 0 bases and J shed 6 bases, with 9 bases lying between them. The CDR3 sequence is 13 residues long. Germline V lookup: CDR1 SGHAT, CDR2 FQNNGV. For the CDR3, the DNA is TGTGCCAGCAGCTTAGAGCGCCAGGCCGAGCAGTACGTC. It codes for CASSLERQAEQYV.

This clone was seen only once. The chain links TRBV6-5 to TRBJ1-3; a possible D gene is TRBD1 (5 bases). Germline CDR1 reads MNHEY; CDR2 reads SVGAGI. The length of the CDR3 is 13 residues. Deletions cut 2 bases from V and 8 bases from J, with 10 bases between. CDR3 amino acids: CASSYRGGDTIYF. The CDR3 DNA is TGTGCCAGCAGTTACAGGGGAGGTGACACCATATATTTT.